This T cell receptor beta chain was sequenced in a study of vaccination and CD4 T cells after COVID-19. The CDR3 sequence is 13 residues long. Germline-derived CDR1 and CDR2 are MNHEY and SVGEGT. V lost 6 bases and J 6 bases, leaving 11 bases between the germline ends. Note on this clonotype: The target antigen is unknown.

Treatment of the sample: roughly ten-day PBMC culture with coronavirus spike peptide pools or control peptides (ViraFEST assay). The study sequenced cultured CD4+ T cell DNA using the Oncomine TCR Beta short-read assay. TCRdb re-called the PCR reads through MiXCR, storing one row per CDR3 protein. The data show fewer than 6,500 distinct CDR3 sequences, 55% to 70% seen once. This receptor was obtained from a human donor who had recovered from COVID-19. The sample taken for sequencing was CD4+ T cells from blood, cultured in vitro. V and J are TRBV6-2 or TRBV6-3 and TRBJ1-4; D gene ambiguous. The CDR3 sequence is CASRESGDEKLFF. DNA of the CDR3: TGTGCCAGCAGGGAATCCGGGGATGAAAAACTGTTTTTT.